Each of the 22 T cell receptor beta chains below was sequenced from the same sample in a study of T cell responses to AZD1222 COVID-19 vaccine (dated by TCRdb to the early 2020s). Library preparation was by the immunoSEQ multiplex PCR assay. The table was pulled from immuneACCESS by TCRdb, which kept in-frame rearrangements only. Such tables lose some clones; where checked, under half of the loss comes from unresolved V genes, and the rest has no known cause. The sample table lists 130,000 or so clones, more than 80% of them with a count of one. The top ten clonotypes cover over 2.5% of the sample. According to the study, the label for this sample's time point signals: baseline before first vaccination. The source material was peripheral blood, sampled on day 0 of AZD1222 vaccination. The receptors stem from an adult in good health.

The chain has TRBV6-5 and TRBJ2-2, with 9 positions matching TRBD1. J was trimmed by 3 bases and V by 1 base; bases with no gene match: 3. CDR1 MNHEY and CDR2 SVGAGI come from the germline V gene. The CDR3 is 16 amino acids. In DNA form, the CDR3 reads TGTGCCAGCAGTTACTACGGGACAGGGTACACCGGGGAGCTGTTTTTT. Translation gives CASSYYGTGYTGELFF.

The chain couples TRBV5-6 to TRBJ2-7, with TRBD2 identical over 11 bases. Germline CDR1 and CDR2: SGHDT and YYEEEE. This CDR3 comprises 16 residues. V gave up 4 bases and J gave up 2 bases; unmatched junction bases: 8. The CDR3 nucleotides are TGTGCCAGCAGCCACCCCGTGGGACTAGCGGCCTACGAGCAGTACTTC. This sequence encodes CASSHPVGLAAYEQYF.

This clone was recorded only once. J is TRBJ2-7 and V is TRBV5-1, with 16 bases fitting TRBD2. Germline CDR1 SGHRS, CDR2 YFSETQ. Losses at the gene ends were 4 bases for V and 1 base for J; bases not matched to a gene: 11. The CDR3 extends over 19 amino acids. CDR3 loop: CASSHGTSGRVELSYEQYF. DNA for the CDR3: TGCGCCAGCAGCCATGGGACTAGCGGGAGGGTAGAGCTTTCCTACGAGCAGTACTTC. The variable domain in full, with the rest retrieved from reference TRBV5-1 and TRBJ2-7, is KAGVTQTPRYLIKTRGQQVTLSCSPISGHRSVSWYQQTPGQGLQFLFEYFSETQRNKGNFPGRFSGRQFSNSRSEMNVSTLELGDSALYLCASSHGTSGRVELSYEQYFGPGTRLTVT.

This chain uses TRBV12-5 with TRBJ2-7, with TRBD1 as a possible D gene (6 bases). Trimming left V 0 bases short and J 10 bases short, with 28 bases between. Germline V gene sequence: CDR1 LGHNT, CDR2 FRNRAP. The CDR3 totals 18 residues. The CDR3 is CASGLVPGFGRGPIGQYF. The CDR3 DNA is TGTGCTAGTGGTTTGGTACCGGGCTTTGGCAGGGGTCCTATCGGTCAGTACTTC.

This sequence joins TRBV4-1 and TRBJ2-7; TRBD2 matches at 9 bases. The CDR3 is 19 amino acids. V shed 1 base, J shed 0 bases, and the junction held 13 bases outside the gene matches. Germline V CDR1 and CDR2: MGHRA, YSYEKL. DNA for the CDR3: TGCGCCAGCAGCCAAGCTGATGGCGGGAGGGCCGAACTCTCCTACGAGCAGTACTTC. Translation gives CASSQADGGRAELSYEQYF.

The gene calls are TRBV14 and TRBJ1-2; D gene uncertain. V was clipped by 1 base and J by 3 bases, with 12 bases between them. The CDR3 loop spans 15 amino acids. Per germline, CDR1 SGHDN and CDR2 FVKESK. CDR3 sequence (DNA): TGTGCCAGCAGCCAAGTGGGCAAGAGGGACTATGGCTACACCTTC. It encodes CASSQVGKRDYGYTF.

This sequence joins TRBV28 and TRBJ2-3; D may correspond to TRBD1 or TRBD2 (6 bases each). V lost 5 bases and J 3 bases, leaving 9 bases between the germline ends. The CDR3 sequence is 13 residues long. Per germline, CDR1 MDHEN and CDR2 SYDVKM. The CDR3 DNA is TGTGCCAGCAGTGGGGGGCCTACAGATACGCAGTATTTT. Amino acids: CASSGGPTDTQYF.

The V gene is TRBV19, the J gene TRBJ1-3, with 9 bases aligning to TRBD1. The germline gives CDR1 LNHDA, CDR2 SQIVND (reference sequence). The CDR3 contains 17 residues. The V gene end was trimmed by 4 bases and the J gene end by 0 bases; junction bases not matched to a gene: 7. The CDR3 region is CASSTRQGEGSGNTIYF. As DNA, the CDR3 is TGTGCCAGTAGTACTCGACAGGGGGAAGGCTCTGGAAACACCATATATTTT.

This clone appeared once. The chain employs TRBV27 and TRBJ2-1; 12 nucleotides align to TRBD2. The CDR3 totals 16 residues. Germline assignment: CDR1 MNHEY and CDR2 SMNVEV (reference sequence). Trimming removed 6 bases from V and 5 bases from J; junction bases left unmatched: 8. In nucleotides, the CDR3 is TGTGCCAGCAGCTCCGAACTAGCGGGGGGAAACAATGAGCAGTTCTTC. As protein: CASSSELAGGNNEQFF.

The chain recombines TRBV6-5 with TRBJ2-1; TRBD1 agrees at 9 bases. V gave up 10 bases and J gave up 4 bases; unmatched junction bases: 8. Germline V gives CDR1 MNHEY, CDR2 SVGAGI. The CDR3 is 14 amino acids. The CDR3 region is CATSRDREYNEQFF. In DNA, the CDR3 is TGTGCCACGAGCCGGGACAGGGAATACAATGAGCAGTTCTTC.

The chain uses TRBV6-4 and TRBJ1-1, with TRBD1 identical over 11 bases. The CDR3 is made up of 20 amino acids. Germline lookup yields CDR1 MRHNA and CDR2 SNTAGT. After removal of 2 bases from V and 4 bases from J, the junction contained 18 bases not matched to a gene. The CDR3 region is CASSDAGQGATLHFCTEAFF. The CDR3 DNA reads TGTGCCAGCAGTGACGCCGGACAGGGGGCTACATTACATTTTTGCACTGAAGCTTTCTTT.

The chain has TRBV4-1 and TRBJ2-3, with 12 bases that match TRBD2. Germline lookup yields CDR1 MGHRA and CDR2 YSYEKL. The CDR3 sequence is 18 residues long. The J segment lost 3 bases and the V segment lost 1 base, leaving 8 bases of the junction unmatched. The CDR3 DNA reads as TGCGCCAGCAGCCAAGGGACTAGCGGGGTGCTTGTGACAGATACGCAGTATTTT. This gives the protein CASSQGTSGVLVTDTQYF.

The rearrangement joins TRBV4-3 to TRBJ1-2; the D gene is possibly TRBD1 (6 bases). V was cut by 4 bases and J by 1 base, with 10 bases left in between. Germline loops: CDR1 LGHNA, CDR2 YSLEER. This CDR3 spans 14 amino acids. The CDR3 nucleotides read TGCGCCAGCAGCCCAGGGACACTTAACTATGGCTACACCTTC. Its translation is CASSPGTLNYGYTF.

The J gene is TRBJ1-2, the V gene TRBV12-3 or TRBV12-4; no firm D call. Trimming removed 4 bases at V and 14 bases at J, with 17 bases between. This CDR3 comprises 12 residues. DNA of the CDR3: TGTGCCAGCAGTTCCCCAGACGGAAGGACTACCTTC. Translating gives CASSSPDGRTTF.

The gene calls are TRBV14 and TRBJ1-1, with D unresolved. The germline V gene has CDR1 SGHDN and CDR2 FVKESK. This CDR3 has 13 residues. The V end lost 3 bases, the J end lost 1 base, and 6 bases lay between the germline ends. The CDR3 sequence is CASSHSGNTEAFF. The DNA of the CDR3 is TGTGCCAGCAGCCATTCTGGGAACACTGAAGCTTTCTTT.

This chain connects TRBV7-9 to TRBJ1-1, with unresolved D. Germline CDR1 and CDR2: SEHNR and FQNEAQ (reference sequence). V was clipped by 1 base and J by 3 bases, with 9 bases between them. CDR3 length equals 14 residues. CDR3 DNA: TGTGCCAGCAGCTTAGTCGGTCTCCACACTGAAGCTTTCTTT. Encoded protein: CASSLVGLHTEAFF.

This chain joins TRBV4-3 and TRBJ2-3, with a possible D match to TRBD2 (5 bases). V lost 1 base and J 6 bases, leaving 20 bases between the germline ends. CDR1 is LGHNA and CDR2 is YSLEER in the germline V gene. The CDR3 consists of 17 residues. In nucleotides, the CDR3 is TGCGCCAGCAGCCAAGGATGGAAAACTCGCCGGAGGGATACGCAGTATTTT. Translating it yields CASSQGWKTRRRDTQYF.

DNA of the CDR3: TGTGCCAGCAGCCGGAGGGTAGCGGGGTTATACAATGAGCAGTTCTTC. This translates into CASSRRVAGLYNEQFF. V usage is TRBV5-4 and J usage is TRBJ2-1, with 8 bases identical to TRBD2. Trimming removed 4 bases from V and 4 bases from J; junction bases left unmatched: 10. The CDR3 consists of 16 residues. Germline CDR1 is SGHNT and CDR2 is YYREEE (reference sequence).

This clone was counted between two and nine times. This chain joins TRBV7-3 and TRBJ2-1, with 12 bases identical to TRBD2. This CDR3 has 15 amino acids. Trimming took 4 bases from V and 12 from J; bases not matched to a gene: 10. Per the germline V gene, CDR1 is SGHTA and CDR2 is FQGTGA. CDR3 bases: TGTGCCAGCAGCTGGAGTAGGACTAGCGGGATTCCGCAGTTCTTC. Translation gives CASSWSRTSGIPQFF. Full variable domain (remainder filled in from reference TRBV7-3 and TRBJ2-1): GAGVSQTPSNKVTEKGKYVELRCDPISGHTALYWYRQSLGQGPEFLIYFQGTGAADDSGLPNDRFFAVRPEGSVSTLKIQRTERGDSAVYLCASSWSRTSGIPQFFGPGTRLTVL.

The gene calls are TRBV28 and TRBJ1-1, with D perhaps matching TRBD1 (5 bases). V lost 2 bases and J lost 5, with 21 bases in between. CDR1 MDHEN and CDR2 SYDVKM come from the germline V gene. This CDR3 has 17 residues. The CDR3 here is CASSLGLGRGRETEAFF. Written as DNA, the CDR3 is TGTGCCAGCAGTTTAGGTCTCGGAAGGGGCCGGGAGACTGAAGCTTTCTTT.

The CDR3 spells CSVGVASIPPYEQYF. The CDR3 DNA sequence: TGCAGCGTTGGGGTGGCTAGTATACCTCCCTACGAGCAGTACTTC. V usage is TRBV29-1 and J usage is TRBJ2-7; D is uncertain. V gave up 4 bases and J gave up 2 bases, with 18 bases separating them. There are 15 residues in the CDR3. Germline loops: CDR1 SQVTM, CDR2 ANQGSEA.

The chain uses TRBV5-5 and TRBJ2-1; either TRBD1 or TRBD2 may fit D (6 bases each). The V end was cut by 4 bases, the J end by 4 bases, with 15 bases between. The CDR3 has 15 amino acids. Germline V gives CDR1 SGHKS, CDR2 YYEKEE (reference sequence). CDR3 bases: TGTGCCAGCAGCCCGACGGGGGCCCAATACAATGAGCAGTTCTTC. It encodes CASSPTGAQYNEQFF.